The 20 T cell receptor beta chains presented below share a single source sample, sequenced in a study of patients and donors after allogeneic stem cell transplantation. TCRdb passed the RT-PCR reads through MiXCR, listing each CDR3 protein once. The sample lists under 200,000 distinct CDR3 sequences; 30% were seen once. The sample taken for sequencing was blood, either unsorted or a sorted T cell fraction (not recorded which). The origin of the receptors is a human donor who was either an allogeneic HSCT recipient or a stem cell or donor lymphocyte infusion donor (not recorded which). It is not recorded whose cells these are; they may come from a transplant donor.

This chain joins TRBV28 and TRBJ1-2, with D unclear. CDR1 is MDHEN, CDR2 SYDVKM, per germline. Trimming took 6 bases from V and 7 from J, leaving 15 bases between them. The CDR3 extends over 13 amino acids. DNA of the CDR3: TGTGCCAGCAGGAGCGGGGTGACGGGTGGCTACACCTTC. Translation gives CASRSGVTGGYTF.

V and J are TRBV12-3 or TRBV12-4 and TRBJ2-1, with a possible D match to TRBD2 (5 bases). The CDR3 length is 13 residues. The V and J ends lost 5 bases and 4 bases respectively, with 9 bases between them. CDR3 amino acids: CASSPRAYNEQFF. For the CDR3, the DNA is TGTGCCAGCAGTCCGCGGGCTTACAATGAGCAGTTCTTC.

A word on this clonotype: The junction and the germline gene differ at one end; a read error may be behind it. The V gene is TRBV7-2, the J gene TRBJ1-5; tentatively, D is TRBD1 (5 bases). The CDR3 extends over 15 amino acids. Per the germline V gene, CDR1 is SGHTA and CDR2 is FQGNSA. In DNA, the CDR3 is TGTGCCAGCAGCTTGCAGGGTATAAGCAGTCAGCCCCAGCATTTT. Translated, it gives CASSLQGISSQPQHF.

This clonotype has only one observation. The rearrangement links TRBV10-3 to TRBJ2-7; TRBD1 matches at 7 bases. V lost 4 bases and J lost 2; bases outside the gene matches: 5. This CDR3 contains 14 residues. The germline CDR1 and CDR2 sequences are ENHRY and SYGVKD. The CDR3 region is CAISVGQGAYEQYF. CDR3 bases: TGTGCCATCAGTGTGGGGCAGGGGGCCTACGAGCAGTACTTC.

The V call is TRBV24-1, the J call TRBJ2-2; D is tentatively TRBD1 or TRBD2 (6 bases each). Per the germline V gene, CDR1 is KGHDR and CDR2 is SFDVKD. Trimming left V 1 base short and J 4 bases short, with 12 bases between. This CDR3 spans 16 amino acids. Here the CDR3 reads CATSDFGGRGTGELFF. As DNA, the CDR3 is TGTGCCACCAGTGATTTTGGGGGGCGAGGCACCGGGGAGCTGTTTTTT.

V gene TRBV20-1 combines with J gene TRBJ2-1; D unclear. Germline CDR1 is DFQATT and CDR2 is SNEGSKA (reference sequence). This CDR3 spans 10 amino acids. V was trimmed by 2 bases and J by 8 bases, leaving 4 bases between them. CDR3 in amino acids: CSARSHEQFF. In DNA form, the CDR3 reads TGCAGTGCTAGAAGTCATGAGCAGTTCTTC.

V is TRBV4-1 and J is TRBJ2-4; TRBD1 might be the D (5 bases). This CDR3 has 17 residues. Looked up from germline, CDR1 is MGHRA and CDR2 is YSYEKL. The V end lost 4 bases, the J end lost 0 bases, and 16 bases lay between the germline ends. The CDR3 region has the DNA TGCGCCAGCAGCCGACAGACAGTAACTTTAGCCAAAAACATTCAGTACTTC. Translated: CASSRQTVTLAKNIQYF.

The rearrangement joins TRBV18 to TRBJ2-7, with 8 bases that match TRBD1. Germline loops: CDR1 KGHSH, CDR2 LQKENI. This CDR3 region has 18 residues. Trimming at V came to 1 base and at J to 3 bases, leaving 14 bases not matched to a gene. The CDR3 coding sequence is TGTGCCAGCTCACCACTTAGTCCTTGGACAGGGCACTACTACGAGCAGTACTTC. This encodes CASSPLSPWTGHYYEQYF.

This clonotype was seen repeatedly, ten times or more. This sequence joins TRBV7-9 and TRBJ1-1; D is ambiguous. Germline V lookup: CDR1 SEHNR, CDR2 FQNEAQ (reference sequence). The CDR3 has 12 residues. Trimming took 5 bases from V and 0 from J, leaving 4 bases between them. This CDR3 reads CASSPMNTEAFF. The CDR3 DNA follows: TGTGCCAGCAGCCCGATGAACACTGAAGCTTTCTTT.

This sequence joins TRBV4-3 and TRBJ1-3; tentative D call: TRBD1 (6 bases). CDR1 is LGHNA, CDR2 YSLEER, per germline. The CDR3 loop spans 16 amino acids. The V end lost 0 bases, the J end lost 3 bases, and 12 bases lay between the germline ends. In nucleotides, the CDR3 is TGCGCCAGCAGCCAAGACACAGGGTTGGGTGGAAACACCATATATTTT. As protein: CASSQDTGLGGNTIYF.

This clonotype has a handful of counts. V and J are TRBV11-1 and TRBJ1-1, with TRBD1 matching over 7 bases. This CDR3 comprises 14 residues. Trimming at V came to 2 bases and at J to 6 bases, leaving 6 bases not matched to a gene. Germline CDR1 SGHAT, CDR2 FQDESV (reference sequence). The CDR3 DNA is TGTGCCAGCAGCTTAAACAGGGGCTCATCTGAAGCTTTCTTT. Amino acid sequence: CASSLNRGSSEAFF.

This chain links TRBV10-2 with TRBJ1-1, with D unclear. CDR1 and CDR2 from the germline V gene are WSHSY and SAAADI. V lost 7 bases, J lost 1 base, and 22 bases lay in between. The length of the CDR3 is 17 residues. Here the CDR3 reads CASTSGSLGTTNTEAFF. The CDR3 coding sequence is TGCGCCAGCACTTCTGGGTCCTTGGGCACGACGAACACTGAAGCTTTCTTT.

This clonotype has only one observation. The chain recombines TRBV7-6 with TRBJ2-5; perhaps TRBD2 as D (5 bases). V was trimmed by 2 bases and J by 7 bases, leaving 17 bases between them. The length of the CDR3 is 15 residues. Germline assignment: CDR1 SGHVS and CDR2 FNYEAQ. The CDR3 here is CASSLNMGSLSTQYF. The CDR3 nucleotides are TGTGCCAGCAGCTTAAATATGGGGAGTTTATCGACCCAGTACTTC.

The chain couples TRBV18 to TRBJ2-5; 9 bases map to TRBD2. Germline CDR1 KGHSH, CDR2 LQKENI. J gave up 5 bases and V 2 bases, and 3 bases lay outside the gene matches. This CDR3 region has 14 residues. In DNA, the CDR3 is TGTGCCAGCTCACCAGGACTAGCGTGGGAGACCCAGTACTTC. Residues: CASSPGLAWETQYF.

This clonotype has more than one count but fewer than ten. The CDR3 protein is CASSLGQLTEAFF. The CDR3 DNA reads as TGTGCCAGCAGCTTAGGGCAGCTCACTGAAGCTTTCTTT. The genes are TRBV7-2 and TRBJ1-1, with D unresolved. CDR1 is SGHTA and CDR2 is FQGNSA in the germline V gene. This CDR3 has 13 residues. Trimming took 1 base from V and 4 from J, leaving 7 bases between them.

The genes are TRBV20-1 and TRBJ2-3, with 9 bases lining up with TRBD2. With 5 bases clipped from V and 6 bases from J, the junction kept 6 bases outside the gene matches. The length of the CDR3 is 13 residues. CDR1 and CDR2 (germline): DFQATT, SNEGSKA (reference sequence). In DNA form, the CDR3 reads TGCAGTGCTCCTAGGACTAGCGTTGATACGCAGTATTTT. Translated: CSAPRTSVDTQYF.

The chain is built from TRBV5-1 and TRBJ2-3; D is perhaps TRBD1 or TRBD2 (5 bases each). The germline V and J ends were trimmed by 4 bases and 3 bases, with 18 bases remaining between them. The CDR3 runs to 16 residues. Germline CDR1 is SGHRS and CDR2 is YFSETQ. The DNA for the CDR3 is TGCGCCAGCAGCGACCCCCGTCAGGGAGTTACAGATACGCAGTATTTT. Protein sequence: CASSDPRQGVTDTQYF.

The table lists this clonotype with a few counts. The V and J genes are TRBV18 and TRBJ1-2; no reliable D call. The V end was cut by 3 bases, the J end by 3 bases, with 8 bases between. This CDR3 region has 13 residues. Per germline, CDR1 KGHSH and CDR2 LQKENI. The CDR3 loop reads CASSPDGDYGYTF. The CDR3 DNA sequence: TGTGCCAGCTCACCCGACGGGGACTATGGCTACACCTTC.

The chain joins TRBV9 to TRBJ2-2; D is ambiguous. CDR1 and CDR2 (germline): SGDLS, YYNGEE. This CDR3 spans 15 amino acids. Trimming removed 0 bases from V and 4 bases from J, with 10 bases in between. The CDR3 protein is CASSVVQYGTGELFF. CDR3 nucleotide sequence: TGTGCCAGCAGCGTAGTCCAGTATGGCACCGGGGAGCTGTTTTTT.

In this sample, this clonotype turned up many times. CDR3 amino acids: CASRPSGLNTEAFF. The CDR3 bases are TGTGCCAGCAGACCGAGCGGGTTGAACACTGAAGCTTTCTTT. This chain links TRBV6-2 or TRBV6-3 with TRBJ1-1; the D is unclear. The CDR3 totals 14 residues. Trimming removed 6 bases from V and 0 bases from J, with 11 bases in between. Per germline, CDR1 MNHEY and CDR2 SVGEGT.